These T cell receptor beta chains were read from a single sample in a study of blood T cell repertoires in COVID-19. The table came from immunoSEQ multiplex PCR; TCRdb's copy has only in-frame clones and leaves some out. The data contain about 240,000 clones, about 80% of them singletons. Sample: peripheral blood. These receptors were taken from a woman over 75 with acute or convalescent COVID-19. CDR3s include the opening cysteine and the closing phenylalanine or tryptophan. D genes are given only for firm matches.

V: TRBV7-6; D: TRBD1; CDR3: CASSLGTGPNTEAFF
V: TRBV2; D: TRBD1; CDR3: CASRYRGQAPYEQYF
V: TRBV7-2; D: TRBD1; CDR3: CASSKDRWNTEAFF
V: TRBV4-2; D: TRBD1; CDR3: CASSQKGQGVQPQHF
V: TRBV7-2; D: -; CDR3: CASSPQVGSSAEQYF
V: TRBV5-1; D: TRBD2; CDR3: CASSLRSGGPTLFF
V: TRBV28; D: -; CDR3: CASSSGAGGQNSPLHF
V: TRBV7-9; D: TRBD1; CDR3: CASSLGDRGSHEQYF
V: TRBV2; D: TRBD1; CDR3: CASKVEDRGTEAFF
V: TRBV2; D: TRBD1; CDR3: CASVGQGEGGYTF
V: TRBV14; D: TRBD1; CDR3: CASSQEAGRGLTNEKLFF
V: TRBV5-6; D: -; CDR3: CASSLVASYEQYF
V: TRBV9; D: TRBD1; CDR3: CASSRQGWELFF
V: TRBV12-3/TRBV12-4; D: -; CDR3: CASSPRETQYF
V: TRBV10-1; D: -; CDR3: CASSERDGAGAPDNGANVLTF
V: TRBV9; D: -; CDR3: CASSVGATNNSPLHF
V: TRBV10-3; D: -; CDR3: CAIREGTPYGYTF
V: TRBV5-5; D: -; CDR3: CASSLATGELRSTF
V: TRBV9; D: -; CDR3: CASSVGGNSNQPQHF
V: TRBV7-2; D: TRBD2; CDR3: CASSLVLAGPYNEQFF
V: TRBV7-9; D: TRBD2; CDR3: CASSRLAGSTDTQYF
V: TRBV5-5; D: TRBD2; CDR3: CASSLAPGGYNEQFF
V: TRBV19; D: TRBD1; CDR3: CASRVDRGAGELFF
V: TRBV28; D: -; CDR3: CASSRVRVISGANVLTF
V: TRBV21-1; D: -; CDR3: CASSTWTVYNEQFF
V: TRBV30; D: TRBD1; CDR3: CAWSTGGYGEAFF
V: TRBV2; D: -; CDR3: CASSAGGASNQPQHF
V: TRBV11-3; D: -; CDR3: CASAKGDGPYQPQHF
V: TRBV9; D: TRBD2; CDR3: CASSAPRVAGHTGELFF
V: TRBV28; D: TRBD1; CDR3: CASSGRQGATSTDTQYF
V: TRBV29-1; D: -; CDR3: CSVQRRLNTEAFF
V: TRBV7-2; D: TRBD2; CDR3: CASSLIQRASGARDTQYF
V: TRBV28; D: -; CDR3: CASSTRDSTYEQYF
V: TRBV14; D: TRBD1; CDR3: CASSQDRDRKAFF
V: TRBV28; D: -; CDR3: CASSLRGWQPQHF
V: TRBV4-1; D: TRBD1; CDR3: CASSQDPGQVRNQPQHF
V: TRBV4-1; D: -; CDR3: CASSQASTEYGYTF
V: TRBV24-1; D: TRBD1; CDR3: CATSDAGTGWSNQPQHF
V: TRBV27; D: -; CDR3: CASSLRETIAYEQYF
V: TRBV10-3; D: TRBD1; CDR3: CAISEPGTGVRYTF
V: TRBV4-1; D: -; CDR3: CASSQDGSAPRTEAFF
V: TRBV18; D: TRBD2; CDR3: CASSPLQRGNNEQFF